The TCR beta chain under discussion was sequenced for a study of T cell responses to AZD1222 COVID-19 vaccine. Broader study findings: Dominant CD4 TCR responses targeted spike regions 160-218 and 743-854. Baseline testing showed seropositivity in only five to seven AZD1222 recipients.

CDR1 MGHRA and CDR2 YSYEKL come from the germline V gene. The CDR3 has 15 residues. The ends were cut back, 4 bases at V and 4 bases at J, with 13 bases in the middle. Samples with a second dose at about 4 or about 12 weeks were pooled together. With respect to this clone: Its antigen is still unknown.

The method was immunoSEQ multiplex PCR; TCRdb's version includes in-frame clones alone and lacks a portion of them. The table lists some 60,000 clones, about 88% of them singletons, with about 7% in the top ten. The chain employs TRBV4-1 and TRBJ2-2, with D perhaps assigned TRBD1 or TRBD2 (7 bases each). The receptor comes from an adult who received the AZD1222 COVID-19 vaccine. Sequencing was performed on peripheral blood, taken 28 days after the second AZD1222 dose. CDR3 amino acids: CASSPREGATGELFF. As DNA, the CDR3 is TGCGCCAGCAGCCCCAGGGAGGGGGCCACCGGGGAGCTGTTTTTT.